Presented here are 15 T cell receptor beta chains from one specimen sequenced in a study of technical replicates of blood from several donors. This table comes from immunoSEQ multiplex PCR, and its TCRdb copy is limited to in-frame clones, with some not included. The table includes tens of thousands of clones, roughly 90% detected once. Specimen: T cells isolated from PBMCs. All receptors derive from a human donor in good health.

The chain recombines TRBV5-4 with TRBJ2-1; no clear D. Trimming pared 0 bases from V and 9 bases from J, leaving 16 bases between. Looked up from germline, CDR1 is SGHNT and CDR2 is YYREEE (reference sequence). This CDR3 is built from 15 residues. CDR3 protein: CASSLGLGGNPEQFF. The CDR3 coding sequence is TGTGCCAGCAGCTTGGGTCTAGGTGGCAATCCTGAGCAGTTCTTC.

This clone was seen a few times. CDR3 sequence: CASRVSGDEQFF. As DNA, the CDR3 is TGCGCCAGCAGAGTTAGCGGGGATGAGCAGTTCTTC. This chain joins TRBV5-1 and TRBJ2-1, with 8 nucleotides matching TRBD2. Germline V gene data show CDR1 as SGHRS and CDR2 as YFSETQ. This CDR3 is built from 12 residues. The J segment lost 8 bases and the V segment lost 5 bases, leaving 3 bases of the junction unmatched.

The sample holds one count of this clone. V gene TRBV27 combines with J gene TRBJ2-5; TRBD2 is a possible D gene (5 bases). This CDR3 is built from 13 residues. Germline loops: CDR1 MNHEY, CDR2 SMNVEV (reference sequence). With 10 bases removed from V and 2 bases from J, the gap between germline ends came to 14 bases. CDR3 nucleotides: TGTGCCACCCGAAGACTAAAACAAGAGACCCAGTACTTC. Protein: CATRRLKQETQYF.

The chain joins TRBV7-3 to TRBJ1-2, with TRBD1 identical over 9 bases. With 4 bases clipped from V and 14 bases from J, the junction kept 11 bases outside the gene matches. The CDR3 is 13 amino acids. Germline V CDR1 and CDR2: SGHTA, FQGTGA. The CDR3 region has the DNA TGTGCCAGCAGCTCACAGGGGGCACTTTCCGCTACCTTC. Residues: CASSSQGALSATF.

V is TRBV4-1 and J is TRBJ1-2, with 8 positions matching TRBD1. The CDR3 consists of 17 residues. V shed 4 bases and J 4 bases; nucleotides not matched to a gene: 14. Germline V gene data show CDR1 as MGHRA and CDR2 as YSYEKL. The CDR3 spells CASSLSVSDRGGYGYTF. DNA of the CDR3: TGCGCCAGCAGCCTCAGTGTTAGTGACAGGGGAGGCTATGGCTACACCTTC.

The chain joins TRBV13 to TRBJ2-1, with D uncertain. The CDR3 spans 11 residues. Trimming took off 5 bases at V and 10 bases at J, with 9 bases between the two ends. Germline values: CDR1 PRHDT, CDR2 FYEKMQ (reference sequence). CDR3 sequence (DNA): TGTGCCAGCAGCCTCACCAGGGAGCAGTTCTTC. This sequence encodes CASSLTREQFF.

The V call is TRBV29-1, the J call TRBJ2-5; perhaps TRBD1 as D (5 bases). The CDR3 is 13 amino acids. The germline V gene encodes CDR1 SQVTM and CDR2 ANQGSEA. Deletions cut 4 bases from V and 1 base from J, with 10 bases between. The CDR3 sequence is CSVGQNTQETQYF. In nucleotides, the CDR3 is TGCAGCGTTGGACAGAATACCCAAGAGACCCAGTACTTC.

J is TRBJ1-5 and V is TRBV6-5; TRBD1 matches 9 bases. The germline V gene encodes CDR1 MNHEY and CDR2 SVGAGI. V dropped 6 bases and J dropped 1; count of bases not matched to a gene: 4. This CDR3 comprises 15 residues. This CDR3 reads CASRRTGDSNQPQHF. CDR3 nucleotide sequence: TGTGCCAGCAGAAGGACAGGGGACAGCAATCAGCCCCAGCATTTT.

Written as DNA, the CDR3 is TGCGCCAGCAGTTCCCCCAGCGGGAAGGTCGGGGAGCTGTTTTTT. It translates to CASSSPSGKVGELFF. The genes are TRBV23-1 and TRBJ2-2; 7 bases align to TRBD2. TRBV23-1 is sorted into the ORF group, with uncertain function. The J segment lost 7 bases and the V segment lost 5 bases, leaving 10 bases of the junction unmatched. The length of the CDR3 is 15 residues.

The CDR3 sequence: CASSLAGTSGMSETQYF. The CDR3 DNA sequence: TGCGCCAGCAGCTTGGCCGGGACTAGCGGGATGTCAGAGACCCAGTACTTC. The V and J genes are TRBV5-1 and TRBJ2-5; 13 bases are shared with TRBD2. Germline trimming cut 0 bases from V and 4 bases from J; bases unmatched to any gene: 6. The CDR3 has 17 amino acids. Per germline, CDR1 SGHRS and CDR2 YFSETQ.

V usage is TRBV10-1 and J usage is TRBJ2-2; 7 nucleotides line up with TRBD2. This CDR3 has 15 residues. CDR1 is WNHNN, CDR2 SYGVQD, per germline (reference sequence). V dropped 4 bases and J dropped 1; count of bases not matched to a gene: 3. CDR3 nucleotide sequence: TGCGCCAGCAGTGGTCAGCGGGGGAACACCGGGGAGCTGTTTTTT. It is translated as CASSGQRGNTGELFF.

The V gene is TRBV29-1, the J gene TRBJ2-5, with a possible D match to TRBD2 (5 bases). Deletions cut 2 bases from V and 2 bases from J, with 12 bases between. The CDR3 runs to 14 residues. Germline V gene sequence: CDR1 SQVTM, CDR2 ANQGSEA. The CDR3 loop is CSVEPHPGQETQYF. The DNA for the CDR3 is TGCAGCGTTGAACCGCACCCGGGGCAAGAGACCCAGTACTTC.

The J gene is TRBJ2-5, the V gene TRBV5-1; the D gene is possibly TRBD2 (5 bases). CDR3 size: 14 residues. V lost 4 bases to trimming and J lost 5 bases, with 15 bases between them. Germline CDR1 SGHRS, CDR2 YFSETQ. DNA for the CDR3: TGCGCCAGCAGCAAGCTAGCCGGAGCGGAGACCCAGTACTTC. Its translation is CASSKLAGAETQYF.

This sequence joins TRBV29-1 and TRBJ2-1, with TRBD1 identical over 9 bases. This CDR3 spans 13 amino acids. After removal of 4 bases from V and 5 bases from J, the junction contained 3 bases not matched to a gene. Per germline, CDR1 SQVTM and CDR2 ANQGSEA. DNA for the CDR3: TGCAGCGTTGTGGACAGGGGTCACAATGAGCAGTTCTTC. Translated, it gives CSVVDRGHNEQFF.

Turning to this clone: This sample also contains other DNA sequences that code for the same CDR3. The genes are TRBV29-1 and TRBJ2-1, with a possible D match to TRBD2 (5 bases). This CDR3 has 11 amino acids. Trimming took off 4 bases at V and 4 bases at J, with 5 bases between the two ends. Germline CDR1 SQVTM, CDR2 ANQGSEA. CDR3 amino acids: CSVAGYNEQFF. The CDR3 DNA sequence: TGCAGCGTTGCGGGGTACAATGAGCAGTTCTTC.